The T cell receptor beta chain described here comes from a study of blood T cell repertoires in COVID-19. Deletions cut 0 bases from V and 4 bases from J, with 6 bases between. This CDR3 is built from 14 residues. Looked up from germline, CDR1 is MNHEY and CDR2 is SVGAGI. This table comes from immunoSEQ multiplex PCR, and its TCRdb copy is limited to in-frame clones, with some not included. The sample carries approximately 130,000 clones, around three quarters recorded once. The source material was peripheral blood. The source is a human donor in a cohort sampled during active COVID-19. V gene TRBV6-5 combines with J gene TRBJ1-4, with D tentatively TRBD1 (6 bases). As DNA, the CDR3 is TGTGCCAGCAGTTACTCACAGGGTAATGAAAAACTGTTTTTT. Protein sequence: CASSYSQGNEKLFF.